The 10 T cell receptor beta chains below were found in one sample sequenced in a study of regulatory T cells in long-lasting Graves disease. Time point described: newly diagnosed GD, antithyroid drugs for less than 3 months. Generation of the TCR library employed RNA extracted from PBMCs. Both iRepertoire HTBI primers and Arm-PCR of CDR3 regions were used to build the TCR beta libraries. In TCRdb, the multiplex PCR reads were re-called with MiXCR into one record per CDR3 protein. The sample records approximately 390,000 distinct CDR3 sequences, 15% to 20% being singletons. These data also formed part of another study, on T cells in Graves' hyperthyroidism and ophthalmopathy.

The sequencing here drew on peripheral blood mononuclear cells (PBMCs), taken at new diagnosis, from a patient treated with antithyroid drugs. These receptors came from a woman under 30 with Graves disease.

This clonotype showed up many times. The chain couples TRBV5-1 to TRBJ2-2; 7 nucleotides align to TRBD2. V lost 0 bases and J lost 4; bases outside the gene matches: 6. The CDR3 contains 16 residues. The germline V gene encodes CDR1 SGHRS and CDR2 YFSETQ. CDR3 nucleotide sequence: TGCGCCAGCAGCTTGGCGGGAGGACCGGGCACCGGGGAGCTGTTTTTT. It translates to CASSLAGGPGTGELFF.

As for this clonotype: This may stem from a read error, because a much larger clone lies one nucleotide away. V is TRBV20-1 and J is TRBJ2-7, with 7 bases matching TRBD2. Per germline, CDR1 DFQATT and CDR2 SNEGSKA (reference sequence). This CDR3 has 16 residues. Trimming removed 3 bases from V and 7 bases from J; junction bases left unmatched: 18. The CDR3 bases are TGCAGTGCTAGGCCAGGGAGGGCGGGGGACTACAATGAGCAGTACTTC. It translates to CSARPGRAGDYNEQYF.

This clonotype turned up a few times. The V call is TRBV7-9, the J call TRBJ2-3, with TRBD2 matching over 9 bases. The V gene's germline CDR1 is SEHNR and CDR2 FQNEAQ (reference sequence). With 3 bases clipped from V and 2 bases from J, the junction kept 6 bases outside the gene matches. CDR3 length equals 16 residues. CDR3 DNA sequence: TGTGCCAGCAGCTTGAGTGAGCGGGGGGACACAGATACGCAGTATTTT. It is translated as CASSLSERGDTDTQYF.

This clonotype was seen many times. V is TRBV28 and J is TRBJ2-1; TRBD2 aligns across 14 bases. CDR1 and CDR2 (germline): MDHEN, SYDVKM. V was clipped by 5 bases and J by 4 bases; unmatched bases: 7. This CDR3 comprises 17 residues. CDR3 in amino acids: CASSTGLAGAVYNEQFF. CDR3 nucleotides: TGTGCCAGCAGTACGGGACTAGCGGGAGCCGTTTACAATGAGCAGTTCTTC.

This clonotype has only a few counts. The chain is built from TRBV10-1 and TRBJ2-1; the D is unclear. Germline V CDR1 and CDR2: WNHNN, SYGVQD (reference sequence). The length of the CDR3 is 12 residues. V lost 2 bases to trimming and J lost 10 bases, with 9 bases between them. The CDR3 is CASSEGVGEQFF. The CDR3 bases are TGCGCCAGCAGTGAGGGTGTGGGGGAGCAGTTCTTC.

This clonotype was recorded at least ten times. This chain uses TRBV11-2 with TRBJ1-1, with D unresolved. The V gene lost 5 bases and the J gene lost 4 bases, with 17 bases spanning the gap. Germline V lookup: CDR1 SGHAT, CDR2 FQNNGV. CDR3 size: 15 residues. The CDR3: CASSPHDGKSTEAFF. The CDR3 nucleotides are TGTGCCAGCAGCCCCCACGACGGGAAGAGCACTGAAGCTTTCTTT.

This clonotype was seen many times. This chain links TRBV5-1 with TRBJ2-3; TRBD2 aligns across 11 bases. Unmatched junction bases numbered 2, after V lost 3 bases and J lost 2 bases. Per germline, CDR1 SGHRS and CDR2 YFSETQ. The CDR3 totals 15 residues. The CDR3 region has the DNA TGCGCCAGCAGCTCGGGACTAGCGGACACAGATACGCAGTATTTT. Residues: CASSSGLADTDTQYF.

This clonotype showed up many times. The rearrangement uses TRBV2 and TRBJ2-4; no reliable D call. Trimming shortened V by 4 bases and J by 1 base, and 11 bases separated the two germline ends. Germline values: CDR1 SNHLY, CDR2 FYNNEI. The CDR3 has 15 residues. The CDR3: CASSAGMGAKNIQYF. As DNA, the CDR3 is TGTGCCAGCAGTGCTGGGATGGGCGCCAAAAACATTCAGTACTTC.

A few counts support this clonotype. One base away lies a much larger clone, so this may be a sequencing read error. The gene calls are TRBV11-2 and TRBJ2-5; D gene ambiguous. This CDR3 contains 12 residues. Germline loops: CDR1 SGHAT, CDR2 FQNNGV. V was clipped by 5 bases and J by 4 bases, with 8 bases between them. The CDR3 nucleotides read TGTGCCAGCAGCATCATCAGAGAGACCCAGTACTTC. Residues: CASSIIRETQYF.

The chain employs TRBV19 and TRBJ2-6; the D is unclear. The V end was cut by 3 bases, the J end by 2 bases, with 17 bases between. CDR1 LNHDA and CDR2 SQIVND come from the germline V gene (reference sequence). This CDR3 is built from 18 residues. The chain's CDR3 is CASSIRRGEVPGANVLTF. DNA of the CDR3: TGTGCCAGTAGTATTCGTCGTGGGGAAGTACCTGGGGCCAACGTCCTGACTTTC.